This T cell receptor (beta chain) was sequenced in a study of control samples from healthy donors and cancer patients. Measured with immunoSEQ multiplex PCR; TCRdb has only the in-frame clones, and not every one. The table has about 120,000 clones, around nine tenths seen once; the top ten hold approximately 2.2%. Losses at the gene ends were 5 bases for V and 4 bases for J; bases not matched to a gene: 8. CDR3 length equals 16 residues. CDR1 SEHNR and CDR2 FQNEAQ come from the germline V gene (reference sequence). This rearrangement joins TRBV7-9 to TRBJ2-2, with 9 bases fitting TRBD1. The source is a woman aged 70-85 years in good health. The source material was blood. The CDR3 nucleotides are TGTGCCAGCAGCCCGACGACAGGGGGTAGCACCGGGGAGCTGTTTTTT. Protein: CASSPTTGGSTGELFF.